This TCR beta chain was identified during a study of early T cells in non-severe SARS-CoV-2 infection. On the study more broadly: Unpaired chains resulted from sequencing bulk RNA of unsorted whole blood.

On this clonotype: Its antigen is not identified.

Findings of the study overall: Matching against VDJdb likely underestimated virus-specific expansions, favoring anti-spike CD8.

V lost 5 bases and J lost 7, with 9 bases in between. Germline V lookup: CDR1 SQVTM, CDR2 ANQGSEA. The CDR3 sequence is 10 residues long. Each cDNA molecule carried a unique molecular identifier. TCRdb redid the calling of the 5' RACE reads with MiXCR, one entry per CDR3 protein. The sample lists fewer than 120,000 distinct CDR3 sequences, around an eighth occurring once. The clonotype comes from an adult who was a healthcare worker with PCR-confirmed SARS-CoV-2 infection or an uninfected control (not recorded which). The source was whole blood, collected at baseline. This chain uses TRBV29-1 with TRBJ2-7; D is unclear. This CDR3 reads CSVKDREQYF. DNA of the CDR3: TGCAGCGTTAAGGATAGAGAGCAGTACTTC.